A selection of T cell receptor beta chains follows, all from one sample in a study of blood T cell repertoires in COVID-19. Measured with immunoSEQ multiplex PCR; TCRdb has only the in-frame clones, and not every one. The table has over 90,000 clones, roughly 89% seen once. The specimen was peripheral blood. Every receptor here comes from a woman aged 45 to 65 with COVID-19, enrolled during active disease. Each CDR3 is given with its conserved first and last residue. Each record gives: V gene, CDR3 length, J gene, CDR3 protein.

TRBV12-5	14	TRBJ1-3	CASAFRGTGNTIYF
TRBV19	14	TRBJ1-1	CASSMYQGAGEAFF
TRBV21-1	17	TRBJ2-7	CASSKALGGDRTYEQYF
TRBV6-1	14	TRBJ1-2	CASSEPTGLSGYTF
TRBV5-3	13	TRBJ1-5	CARSLLPYGPQHF
TRBV7-6	16	TRBJ1-2	CASSAGGQGAIYGYTF
TRBV6-2/TRBV6-3	17	TRBJ1-5	CASSLRGFGRRNQPQHF
TRBV5-5	15	TRBJ2-1	CASSLTGTGGNEQFF
TRBV5-1	14	TRBJ1-1	CASSLDRLDTEAFF
TRBV9	14	TRBJ2-7	CASSPRDRGYEQYF
TRBV5-8	14	TRBJ2-1	CASSSNGGSNEQFF
TRBV19	13	TRBJ2-7	CASSNGRQVKQYF
TRBV18	14	TRBJ1-2	CASSEGTGPYGYTF
TRBV11-3	13	TRBJ1-1	CASSITLNTEAFF
TRBV28	12	TRBJ2-7	CASRSSGWEQYF
TRBV7-6	14	TRBJ1-3	CASSLVTGGNTIYF
TRBV5-1	16	TRBJ1-3	CASSLGQGAEGNTIYF
TRBV24-1	14	TRBJ2-2	CATMSSANTGELFF
TRBV6-5	13	TRBJ2-5	CASRPTRRETQYF
TRBV15	15	TRBJ1-1	CATSRDSWDRPEAFF
TRBV5-1	15	TRBJ1-4	CASSFSGTGNEKLFF
TRBV2	15	TRBJ2-7	CASSLTSGGNEEQYF
TRBV11-3	12	TRBJ1-1	CASSLGEREAFF
TRBV11-2	15	TRBJ1-2	CASSLGDGANYGYTF
TRBV9	15	TRBJ1-1	CASSARSSGVTEAFF
TRBV19	13	TRBJ2-5	CASSMGRTETQYF
TRBV24-1	16	TRBJ1-5	CATSATGGAGNQPQHF
TRBV11-2	14	TRBJ2-1	CASSGGATYNEQFF
TRBV28	15	TRBJ1-6	CASSSSTEYNSPLHF
TRBV6-5	14	TRBJ1-4	CASQPGQGGEKLFF
TRBV18	15	TRBJ1-5	CASSPVRGSNQPQHF
TRBV27	15	TRBJ2-1	CASSHIRQGLNEQFF
TRBV18	15	TRBJ2-1	CASSPPRGSYNEQFF
TRBV9	13	TRBJ1-5	CASSAWTGQPQHF
TRBV12-5	13	TRBJ1-1	CASGPWGGTEAFF
TRBV24-1	16	TRBJ2-1	CATSDWGSPGFNEQFF
TRBV19	15	TRBJ1-2	CASTYRDRINYGYTF
TRBV7-8	16	TRBJ1-3	CASSLSVQGSGNTIYF
TRBV19	15	TRBJ1-2	CASNLSTGRFRGYTF
TRBV5-8	13	TRBJ2-3	CASSQQGAETQYF
TRBV18	15	TRBJ1-5	CASSPGRQGGQPQHF
TRBV15	15	TRBJ1-5	CATSRPTGRGQPQHF
TRBV7-8	15	TRBJ2-2	CASTPREGGTGELFF
TRBV20-1	11	TRBJ2-1	CRGLLGNEQFF
TRBV3-1/TRBV3-2	18	TRBJ2-7	CASSSLAGLAGTPYEQYF
TRBV19	18	TRBJ2-2	CASSPWASGGDDTGELFF
TRBV19	14	TRBJ1-2	CASSPGTGHYGYTF
TRBV19	13	TRBJ1-1	CASSMTTNTEAFF
TRBV2	15	TRBJ1-5	CASSEQGATGQPQHF
TRBV7-8	16	TRBJ1-5	CASSLNGGSLNQPQHF